Listed below are T cell receptor beta chains from one sample, sequenced in a study of cytomegalovirus exposure and HLA in healthy donors. The method was immunoSEQ multiplex PCR; TCRdb's version includes in-frame clones alone and lacks a portion of them. The sample table includes roughly 62,000 clones. Sequenced: PBMCs. The receptors here all came from a woman aged 18 to 35 in good health and CMV-seronegative. CDR3s include the opening cysteine and the closing phenylalanine or tryptophan. The D gene is left open where the match is weak.

j_call d_call v_call cdr3_length cdr3_aa cdr3_nt
TRBJ2-7 TRBD2 TRBV27 16 CASGARPGLAGYEQYF TGTGCCAGCGGAGCCCGGCCGGGACTAGCGGGGTACGAGCAGTACTTC
TRBJ2-5 TRBD2 TRBV5-1 15 CASSGTSGTLETQYF TGCGCCAGCAGCGGGACTAGCGGGACGTTAGAGACCCAGTACTTC
TRBJ1-6 - TRBV5-1 15 CASSLHTGINSPLHF TGCGCCAGCAGCTTACATACAGGGATTAATTCACCCCTCCACTTT
TRBJ2-1 - TRBV7-9 15 CASSPPGSSYNEQFF TGTGCCAGCAGCCCCCCCGGTAGCTCCTACAATGAGCAGTTCTTC
TRBJ2-3 TRBD2 TRBV6-5 16 CASSYSASGPTDTQYF TGTGCCAGCAGTTACTCCGCTAGCGGCCCCACAGATACGCAGTATTTT
TRBJ2-3 - TRBV27 13 CATSHRSTDTQYF TGTGCCACCTCTCATCGGTCCACAGATACGCAGTATTTT
TRBJ1-2 - TRBV15 15 CATSPRGGTNYGYTF TGTGCCACCAGCCCTAGAGGGGGAACTAACTATGGCTACACCTTC
TRBJ1-6 TRBD1 TRBV10-1 13 CASSANRGSPLHF TGCGCCAGCAGTGCTAACAGGGGTTCACCCCTCCACTTT
TRBJ1-1 - TRBV6-5 15 CASSYTGNMSPEAFF TGTGCCAGCAGTTACACCGGGAACATGAGCCCTGAAGCTTTCTTT
TRBJ1-1 - TRBV5-1 15 CASSPPAGTPTEAFF TGCGCCAGCAGCCCCCCGGCGGGGACCCCCACTGAAGCTTTCTTT
TRBJ2-7 TRBD2 TRBV10-1 15 CASSDRAGGFNEQYF TGCGCCAGCAGTGACCGAGCGGGAGGGTTCAACGAGCAGTACTTC
TRBJ2-3 - TRBV5-1 12 CASSSSTDTQYF TGCGCCAGCAGCTCTAGCACAGATACGCAGTATTTT
TRBJ1-3 - TRBV6-5 15 CASSYGRDTGGTIYF TGTGCCAGCAGTTACGGTCGGGACACCGGAGGCACCATATATTTT
TRBJ1-2 TRBD1 TRBV6-1 15 CASSTDRGGRYGYTF TGTGCCAGCAGCACAGACAGGGGAGGTCGGTATGGCTACACCTTC
TRBJ1-4 - TRBV5-1 14 CASSLVGGTEKLFF TGCGCCAGCAGCTTGGTGGGGGGAACCGAAAAACTGTTTTTT
TRBJ1-1 - TRBV2 13 CASSAGVNTEAFF TGTGCCAGCAGTGCGGGAGTTAACACTGAAGCTTTCTTT
TRBJ2-7 TRBD2 TRBV11-2 15 CASSLASGTTYEQYF TGTGCCAGCAGCTTAGCTAGCGGGACAACCTACGAGCAGTACTTC
TRBJ1-1 - TRBV7-9 13 CASSLGSPSEAFF TGTGCCAGCAGCTTGGGCAGTCCCTCTGAAGCTTTCTTT
TRBJ2-1 - TRBV5-4 16 CASSLQERGRQNEQFF TGTGCCAGCAGCTTACAAGAAAGGGGCCGCCAGAATGAGCAGTTCTTC
TRBJ2-7 TRBD1 TRBV28 14 CASSNGQAIYEQYF TGTGCCAGCAGTAATGGACAGGCTATATACGAGCAGTACTTC
TRBJ1-1 TRBD1 TRBV7-8 16 CASSSSLNTQGDYAFF TGTGCCAGCAGCTCCTCACTAAACACTCAGGGGGATTATGCTTTCTTT
TRBJ1-2 TRBD1 TRBV7-9 13 CASSLAQGGGYTF TGTGCCAGCAGCTTAGCACAGGGGGGTGGCTACACCTTC
TRBJ2-7 TRBD1 TRBV2 13 CASSEDRGYEQYF TGTGCCAGCAGTGAGGACAGGGGCTACGAGCAGTACTTC
TRBJ1-1 - TRBV1 14 CTSSQGGGLIEAFF TGCACCAGCAGCCAAGGTGGGGGACTCATTGAAGCTTTCTTT
TRBJ1-1 TRBD1 TRBV10-3 15 CAISGAGQGVTEAFF TGTGCCATCAGTGGTGCGGGACAGGGAGTCACTGAAGCTTTCTTT
TRBJ1-6 TRBD1 TRBV28 16 CASRRQGVGLNSPLHF TGTGCCAGCCGTAGACAGGGGGTAGGACTAAATTCACCCCTCCACTTT
TRBJ1-5 - TRBV18 16 CASSPAYWSSNQPQHF TGTGCCAGCTCACCCGCCTACTGGAGTAGCAATCAGCCCCAGCATTTT
TRBJ2-1 - TRBV2 15 CASSADREGDNEQFF TGTGCCAGCAGTGCGGACAGGGAGGGAGACAATGAGCAGTTCTTC
TRBJ2-3 TRBD1 TRBV5-1 16 CASSYLRQGFADTQYF TGCGCCAGCAGCTACTTAAGACAGGGTTTCGCAGATACGCAGTATTTT
TRBJ1-2 - TRBV6-5 14 CASRPQVAGHGYTF TGTGCCAGCAGGCCTCAGGTAGCGGGGCATGGCTACACCTTC